This T cell receptor beta chain was recorded in a study of blood T cells in healthy people across ages. Study-wide points: Greater diversity and more naive CD4+ cells were seen in long-lived donors than in aged donors. Older individuals had lower TCR beta diversity per million T cells (the decline was roughly linear).

Trimming shortened V by 1 base and J by 5 bases, and 5 bases separated the two germline ends. This CDR3 has 13 residues. Germline V gives CDR1 LNHNV, CDR2 YYDKDF (reference sequence). With a J-beta primer mix and a sample-barcoded 5' primer, a second PCR ran about 7 to 11 cycles. Each CDR3 protein gets one entry after TCRdb re-called the 5' RACE reads with MiXCR. This sample has hundreds of thousands of distinct CDR3 sequences, with about 34% found just once. This clonotype was seen a handful of times. Its antigen is unidentified. The rearrangement uses TRBV15 and TRBJ2-2; no clear D gene. The receptor was derived from a man younger than 35 in good health. Material: blood. The CDR3 here is CATSRARTGELFF. In nucleotides, the CDR3 is TGTGCCACCAGCAGAGCTCGGACCGGGGAGCTGTTTTTT.